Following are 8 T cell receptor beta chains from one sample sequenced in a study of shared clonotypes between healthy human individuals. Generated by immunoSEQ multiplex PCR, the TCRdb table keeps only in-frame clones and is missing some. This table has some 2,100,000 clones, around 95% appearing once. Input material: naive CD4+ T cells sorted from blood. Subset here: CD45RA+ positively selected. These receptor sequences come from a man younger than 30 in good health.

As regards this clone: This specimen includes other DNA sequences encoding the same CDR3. CDR3 residues: CASSYGQGNEKLFF. CDR3 nucleotide sequence: TGTGCCAGCAGTTACGGGCAGGGTAATGAAAAACTGTTTTTT. The gene calls are TRBV6-6 and TRBJ1-4, with a possible D match to TRBD1 (5 bases). Germline CDR1 reads MNHNY; CDR2 reads SVGAGI (reference sequence). V was pared by 2 bases and J by 4 bases, with 8 bases between. The CDR3 is 14 amino acids.

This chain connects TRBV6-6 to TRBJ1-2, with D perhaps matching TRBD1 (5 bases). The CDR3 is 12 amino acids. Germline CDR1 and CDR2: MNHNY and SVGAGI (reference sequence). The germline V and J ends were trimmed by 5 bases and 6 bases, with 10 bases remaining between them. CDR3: CASSATRDGYTF. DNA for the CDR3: TGTGCCAGCAGTGCAACCAGGGATGGCTACACCTTC.

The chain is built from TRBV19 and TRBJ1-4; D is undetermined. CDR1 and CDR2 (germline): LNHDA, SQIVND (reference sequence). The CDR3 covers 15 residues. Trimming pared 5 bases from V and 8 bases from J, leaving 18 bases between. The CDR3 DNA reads TGTGCCAGTAGTCTTTTCCAACGACGGGTGGAAAAACTGTTTTTT. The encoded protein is CASSLFQRRVEKLFF.

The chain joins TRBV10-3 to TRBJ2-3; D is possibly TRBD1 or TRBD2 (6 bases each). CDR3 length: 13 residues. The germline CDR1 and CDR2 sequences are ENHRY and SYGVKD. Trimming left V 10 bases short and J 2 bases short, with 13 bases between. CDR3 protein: CATGAGHTDTQYF. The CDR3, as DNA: TGTGCCACAGGGGCGGGACACACAGATACGCAGTATTTT.

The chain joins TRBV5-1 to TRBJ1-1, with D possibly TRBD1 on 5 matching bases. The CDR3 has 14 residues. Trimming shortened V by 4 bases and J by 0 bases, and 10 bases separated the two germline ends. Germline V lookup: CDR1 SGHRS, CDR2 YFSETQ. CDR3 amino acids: CASSVTDLNTEAFF. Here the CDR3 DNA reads TGCGCCAGCAGCGTGACAGACCTGAACACTGAAGCTTTCTTT.

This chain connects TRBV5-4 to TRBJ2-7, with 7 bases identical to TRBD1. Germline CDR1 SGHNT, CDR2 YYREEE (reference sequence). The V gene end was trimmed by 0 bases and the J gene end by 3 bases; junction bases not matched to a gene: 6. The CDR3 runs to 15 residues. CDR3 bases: TGTGCCAGCAGCTTGGACAGGGGTAGGGGCTACGAGCAGTACTTC. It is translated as CASSLDRGRGYEQYF.

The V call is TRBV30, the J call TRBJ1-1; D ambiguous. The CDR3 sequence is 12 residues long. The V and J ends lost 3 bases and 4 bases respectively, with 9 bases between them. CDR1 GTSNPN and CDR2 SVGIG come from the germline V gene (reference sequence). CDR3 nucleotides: TGTGCCTGGAGCGTCGGGAGCACTGAAGCTTTCTTT. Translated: CAWSVGSTEAFF.

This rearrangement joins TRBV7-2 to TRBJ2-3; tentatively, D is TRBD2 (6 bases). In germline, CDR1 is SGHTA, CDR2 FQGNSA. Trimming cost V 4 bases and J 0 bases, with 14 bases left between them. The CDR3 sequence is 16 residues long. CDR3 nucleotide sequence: TGTGCCAGCAGCTCTCCTAGCGACCAGAGCACAGATACGCAGTATTTT. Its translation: CASSSPSDQSTDTQYF.